This T cell receptor (beta chain) was sequenced in a study of early T cells in non-severe SARS-CoV-2 infection. TCRdb used MiXCR to reprocess the 5' RACE reads, holding one entry per CDR3 protein. The data show about 64,000 distinct CDR3 sequences, around 11% seen once. The sequenced sample was whole blood, obtained at baseline. The sequence was obtained from an adult who was a healthcare worker with PCR-confirmed SARS-CoV-2 infection or an uninfected control (not recorded which).

The CDR3 DNA follows: TGTGCCAGCGGGGGCTACGAGCAGTACTTC. Protein product: CASGGYEQYF. The chain has TRBV12-3 or TRBV12-4 and TRBJ2-7, with D perhaps TRBD1 or TRBD2 (5 bases each). V was shortened by 8 bases and J by 3 bases, with 5 bases between the two germline ends. This CDR3 region has 10 residues.